This entry lists 23 T cell receptor beta chains sequenced from one sample in a study of blood T cells in healthy people across ages. For the second PCR, which ran for about 7 to 11 cycles, a sample-barcoded 5' primer and a J-beta primer mix were used. A single record per CDR3 protein comes from TCRdb applying MiXCR to the 5' RACE reads. The table has 650,000 or so distinct CDR3 sequences, under 65% seen once. The sample consisted of blood. The source of these receptors is a woman aged 80 or over in good health.

This clonotype was seen repeatedly, ten times or more. This chain connects TRBV5-6 to TRBJ1-6; 9 bases match TRBD1. CDR3 length: 15 amino acids. Germline V gene data show CDR1 as SGHDT and CDR2 as YYEEEE. V dropped 7 bases and J dropped 9; count of bases not matched to a gene: 11. CDR3 in DNA: TGTGCCAGCCGCATTCGGGACAGGGATGGTTCACCCCTCCACTTT. Translated, it gives CASRIRDRDGSPLHF. Based on the CDR3 plus reference TRBV5-6 and TRBJ1-6, the full variable domain is DAGVTQSPTHLIKTRGQQVTLRCSPKSGHDTVSWYQQALGQGPQFIFQYYEEEERQRGNFPDRFSGHQFPNYSSELNVNALLLGDSALYLCASRIRDRDGSPLHFGNGTRLTVT.

CDR3 sequence reads: CASSTLAGTYNEQFF. DNA for the CDR3: TGTGCCAGCAGCACACTAGCGGGCACCTACAATGAGCAGTTCTTC. The chain is built from TRBV7-6 and TRBJ2-1; 9 bases fit TRBD2. From germline, CDR1 is SGHVS and CDR2 FNYEAQ. The CDR3 has 15 amino acids. V dropped 5 bases and J dropped 2; count of bases not matched to a gene: 4. Complete variable domain (other parts from reference TRBV7-6 and TRBJ2-1): GAGVSQSPRYKVTKRGQDVALRCDPISGHVSLYWYRQALGQGPEFLTYFNYEAQQDKSGLPNDRFSAERPEGSISTLTIQRTEQRDSAMYRCASSTLAGTYNEQFFGPGTRLTVL.

V is TRBV7-9 and J is TRBJ2-5, with D hard to call. CDR1 and CDR2 (germline): SEHNR, FQNEAQ (reference sequence). This CDR3 comprises 13 residues. The germline V and J ends were trimmed by 5 bases and 3 bases, with 10 bases remaining between them. This CDR3 reads CASSTQGKETQYF. The CDR3 DNA reads TGTGCCAGCAGCACGCAAGGAAAAGAGACCCAGTACTTC.

A note on this clonotype: One junction end does not reproduce the germline sequence, and a read error may be involved. V is TRBV20-1 and J is TRBJ2-1, with unresolved D. The CDR3 totals 12 residues. CDR1 is DFQATT, CDR2 SNEGSKA, per germline (reference sequence). The CDR3 sequence: CSARGNYSEQFF. As DNA, the CDR3 is TGCAGTGCTAGAGGGAACTACAGTGAGCAGTTCTTC.

A note on this clonotype: This may come from a read error, since a much larger clone is one base off. The chain joins TRBV21-1 to TRBJ2-7; no DNA check was done on the table's D call, TRBD1. The closer fit of TRBJ2-5 to the DNA end suggests the J call may be wrong. TRBV21-1 is a known pseudogene. The length of the CDR3 is 20 residues. DNA of the CDR3: TGTGCCAGCAGCCCTCATCTTGCACCGGGACAGGGGTCTTTCGTAGAGACCCAGTACTTC. Protein: CASSPHLAPGQGSFVETQYF.

This clonotype was counted between two and nine times. The rearrangement uses TRBV25-1 and TRBJ1-2; 9 bases map to TRBD1. This CDR3 is 15 amino acids long. Germline CDR1 reads MGHDK; CDR2 reads SYGVNS. The junction had 6 bases not matched to a gene; V was cut back by 3 bases and J by 4 bases. This CDR3 reads CASSESGTGFYGYTF. The DNA of the CDR3 is TGTGCCAGCAGTGAGTCCGGGACAGGGTTCTATGGCTACACCTTC.

A few counts support this clonotype. A much more abundant neighbour one base away suggests this may be a read error. The chain employs TRBV6-1 and TRBJ2-1; 8 bases match TRBD2. Gene TRBJ2-7 matches the end of the DNA better, so the J call may be wrong. CDR3 length: 17 amino acids. In germline, CDR1 is MNHNS, CDR2 SASEGT. The CDR3 coding sequence is TGTGCCAGCAACAGCGGGAGTATAAAACGGTCCTACAATGAGCAGTACTTC. Its translation: CASNSGSIKRSYNEQYF.

The V and J genes are TRBV12-3 or TRBV12-4 and TRBJ1-2; D remains ambiguous. Trimming removed 3 bases at V and 4 bases at J, with 9 bases between. This CDR3 contains 13 residues. The CDR3 reads CASSLAGRYGYTF. DNA of the CDR3: TGTGCCAGCAGTTTGGCGGGCCGCTATGGCTACACCTTC.

To note about this clonotype: One end of the junction is discordant with germline, which a read error may explain. The V and J genes are TRBV11-2 and TRBJ2-4; 8 bases agree with TRBD1. This CDR3 comprises 16 residues. Germline CDR1 and CDR2: SGHAT and FQNNGV. Written as DNA, the CDR3 is TGTGCCGGCAGCTTAGGCGGGACAGGAGCCAAAAACATTCAGTACTTC. It translates to CAGSLGGTGAKNIQYF.

This clonotype has ten or more counts. The V gene is TRBV5-4, the J gene TRBJ2-3, with D possibly being TRBD2 (7 bases). The CDR3 is 16 residues long. Trimming shortened V by 4 bases and J by 0 bases, and 15 bases separated the two germline ends. CDR1 is SGHNT and CDR2 is YYREEE in the germline V gene (reference sequence). DNA of the CDR3: TGTGCCAGCAGCGGGGGGCGGGAGCGGAGCACAGATACGCAGTATTTT. Translation gives CASSGGRERSTDTQYF. Supplemented by reference TRBV5-4 and TRBJ2-3, the full variable domain reads ETGVTQSPTHLIKTRGQQVTLRCSSQSGHNTVSWYQQALGQGPQFIFQYYREEENGRGNFPPRFSGLQFPNYSSELNVNALELDDSALYLCASSGGRERSTDTQYFGPGTRLTVL.

The chain recombines TRBV12-3 or TRBV12-4 with TRBJ1-4; possible D gene TRBD1, 5 bases. The CDR3 contains 11 residues. V was cut by 6 bases and J by 10 bases, with 9 bases left in between. DNA of the CDR3: TGTGCCAGCAGCCCGAGGGGAAAACTGTTTTTT. Amino acid sequence: CASSPRGKLFF.

This clonotype was detected only a few times. This chain joins TRBV2 and TRBJ2-4; 7 bases align to TRBD1. Trimming cost V 6 bases and J 13 bases; bases outside gene matches: 15. The CDR3 extends over 14 amino acids. Germline V gene data show CDR1 as SNHLY and CDR2 as FYNNEI. CDR3 residues: CASSRQGSYWEQYF. CDR3 bases: TGTGCCAGCAGCAGACAGGGTAGCTACTGGGAGCAGTACTTC.

V and J are TRBV13 and TRBJ2-2; no definite D call. Looked up from germline, CDR1 is PRHDT and CDR2 is FYEKMQ (reference sequence). This CDR3 is built from 20 residues. With 3 bases removed from V and 6 bases from J, the gap between germline ends came to 29 bases. The CDR3, as DNA: TGTGCCAGCAGCTTTGCCGGCTGGACGGGTCCAAGGACCAGTCCCGGGGAGCTGTTTTTT. Translation: CASSFAGWTGPRTSPGELFF.

CDR3 protein: CASSESQNYGYTF. Written as DNA, the CDR3 is TGCGCCAGCAGTGAGAGTCAAAACTATGGCTACACCTTC. This rearrangement joins TRBV10-2 to TRBJ1-2; no clear D gene. The CDR3 length is 13 residues. Germline loops: CDR1 WSHSY, CDR2 SAAADI. Trimming pared 2 bases from V and 2 bases from J, leaving 6 bases between.

The chain is built from TRBV12-3 or TRBV12-4 and TRBJ2-7; 9 positions match TRBD2. Trimming at V came to 6 bases and at J to 7 bases, leaving 1 base not matched to a gene. The CDR3 covers 11 residues. The CDR3 DNA reads TGTGCCAGCAGCACTAGCGGGGAGCAGTACTTC. Translation: CASSTSGEQYF.

This clonotype was seen more than once but under ten times. An end of the junction differs from the germline gene, which may be a read error. The rearrangement uses TRBV7-8 and TRBJ1-2; the D is unclear. Germline V lookup: CDR1 SGHVS, CDR2 FQNEAQ. The CDR3 spans 17 residues. The CDR3 reads CASSLASSRVSNYGYTF. The DNA for the CDR3 is TGTGCCAGTAGCTTAGCGAGTTCACGGGTCTCTAACTATGGCTACACCTTC.

The chain joins TRBV15 to TRBJ2-7, with D uncertain. The CDR3 runs 11 residues. Germline values: CDR1 LNHNV, CDR2 YYDKDF (reference sequence). The V gene lost 3 bases and the J gene lost 5 bases, with 5 bases spanning the gap. In nucleotides, the CDR3 is TGTGCCACCAGCAGTAGTAACGAGCAGTACTTC. It encodes CATSSSNEQYF.

This clonotype occurred a few times. The chain employs TRBV5-5 and TRBJ2-3, with TRBD2 matching over 7 bases. J was trimmed by 5 bases and V by 4 bases; bases with no gene match: 16. Germline CDR1 and CDR2: SGHKS and YYEKEE (reference sequence). The CDR3 has 17 residues. This CDR3 reads CASSLGGRTRLGDTQYF. CDR3 in DNA: TGTGCCAGCAGCCTGGGGGGGAGGACGCGGTTGGGAGATACGCAGTATTTT.

This clonotype was detected many times. The chain has TRBV3-1 and TRBJ2-1; TRBD2 matches 12 bases. V lost 5 bases, J lost 6 bases, and 11 bases stayed unmatched. The CDR3 consists of 17 residues. From germline, CDR1 is LGHDT and CDR2 YNNKEL (reference sequence). The CDR3 loop reads CASSLLAGGLRTNEQFF. The DNA for the CDR3 is TGTGCCAGCAGCTTACTAGCGGGGGGCCTCCGAACCAATGAGCAGTTCTTC.

The chain couples TRBV20-1 to TRBJ1-1; tentative D call: TRBD1 (5 bases). Germline lookup yields CDR1 DFQATT and CDR2 SNEGSKA (reference sequence). Trimming took off 2 bases at V and 1 base at J, with 11 bases between the two ends. The CDR3 totals 14 residues. The CDR3 nucleotides are TGCAGTGCTAGAAGCGGGGGACCGAACACTGAAGCTTTCTTT. It encodes CSARSGGPNTEAFF.

Turning to this clonotype: A much larger clone sits a single nucleotide away, making a read error possible. The genes are TRBV5-1 and TRBJ2-3, with D possibly being TRBD1 (6 bases). V was cut by 0 bases and J by 0 bases, with 11 bases left in between. CDR1 SGHRS and CDR2 YFSETQ come from the germline V gene. This CDR3 region has 16 residues. The CDR3 nucleotides read TGCGCCAGCAGCTTGGGGACAGAGGCGAGCACAGATACGCAGTATTTT. Its translation is CASSLGTEASTDTQYF.

This clonotype was seen a few times. The chain uses TRBV7-9 and TRBJ2-5, with 8 nucleotides matching TRBD1. The CDR3 is made up of 15 amino acids. Unmatched junction bases numbered 6, after V lost 2 bases and J lost 4 bases. Looked up from germline, CDR1 is SEHNR and CDR2 is FQNEAQ (reference sequence). The CDR3 nucleotides read TGTGCCAGCAGCTTAATAGGACAGGGCCCAGAGACCCAGTACTTC. It translates to CASSLIGQGPETQYF.

The chain uses TRBV2 and TRBJ2-7, with D perhaps TRBD1 (5 bases). The end of the DNA fits TRBJ2-5 better, so the J call may be wrong. The CDR3 contains 13 residues. Germline assignment: CDR1 SNHLY and CDR2 FYNNEI. This chain's CDR3 is CASTGNTQETQYF. CDR3 in DNA: TGTGCCAGCACAGGGAATACTCAAGAGACCCAGTACTTC.